A single sample is the source of the 7 T cell receptor beta chains below, sequenced in a study of PD-1 blockade in classical Hodgkin lymphoma. Relapses following autologous stem cell transplantation were seen in all patients, with brentuximab vedotin exposure varying. Some clones are missing from TCRdb's copy, which holds only in-frame ones; the method was immunoSEQ multiplex PCR. The repertoire consists of some 60,000 clones, with more than 90% occurring once and the leading ten covering approximately 9.7%. The sample was peripheral blood mononuclear cells (PBMCs), taken at baseline. Receptors originate from a human donor with classical Hodgkin lymphoma.

About this clone: The junction differs from germline at one of its ends, possibly a read error. The chain employs TRBV2 and TRBJ2-2; tentative D call: TRBD1 (6 bases). Germline assignment: CDR1 SNHLY and CDR2 FYNNEI. This CDR3 has 12 residues. CDR3 nucleotide sequence: TGTGTCGAGCAGGGGAACGCCGGGGAGCTGTTTTTT. Translation gives CVEQGNAGELFF.

The chain combines TRBV5-4 with TRBJ1-4, with 8 nucleotides matching TRBD1. Germline CDR1 and CDR2: SGHNT and YYREEE (reference sequence). The CDR3 consists of 14 residues. Losses at the gene ends were 4 bases for V and 3 bases for J; bases not matched to a gene: 2. Here the CDR3 DNA reads TGTGCCAGCAGCCAGGGACAGGCTAATGAAAAACTGTTTTTT. It encodes CASSQGQANEKLFF.

The CDR3 nucleotides are TGCGCCAGCAGCTTAGGAAGGGAGACCCAGTACTTC. Encoded protein: CASSLGRETQYF. This sequence joins TRBV5-1 and TRBJ2-5; D unclear. Trimming pared 2 bases from V and 5 bases from J, leaving 7 bases between. The CDR3 is made up of 12 amino acids. Per the germline V gene, CDR1 is SGHRS and CDR2 is YFSETQ.

The chain links TRBV28 to TRBJ2-2; 10 bases line up with TRBD1. V shed 6 bases, J shed 3 bases, and the junction held 4 bases outside the gene matches. The CDR3 is 15 residues long. Germline V CDR1 and CDR2: MDHEN, SYDVKM. The chain's CDR3 is CASSLGTGDTGELFF. In nucleotides, the CDR3 is TGTGCCAGCAGCCTCGGGACAGGGGACACCGGGGAGCTGTTTTTT. The whole variable domain, remainder taken from reference TRBV28 and TRBJ2-2, is DVKVTQSSRYLVKRTGEKVFLECVQDMDHENMFWYRQDPGLGLRLIYFSYDVKMKEKGDIPEGYSVSREKKERFSLILESASTNQTSMYLCASSLGTGDTGELFFGEGSRLTVL.

The chain links TRBV12-2 to TRBJ2-7; the table's D call, TRBD2, has no DNA check behind it. TRBV12-2 constitutes a pseudogene. This CDR3 is built from 15 residues. DNA for the CDR3: TGTGCAAGTCGCTTAACCCTAGCGGGGTCTTACGAGCAGTACTTC. This gives the protein CASRLTLAGSYEQYF.

This chain joins TRBV18 and TRBJ1-2; 7 bases agree with TRBD1. Germline CDR1 and CDR2: KGHSH and LQKENI. The length of the CDR3 is 13 residues. Trimming removed 3 bases from V and 4 bases from J; junction bases left unmatched: 2. The CDR3, as DNA: TGTGCCAGCTCACCGGGACAGACCTATGGCTACACCTTC. It translates to CASSPGQTYGYTF.

There are a few counts of this clone. The chain has TRBV27 and TRBJ2-1; possibly TRBD2 for D (5 bases). From germline, CDR1 is MNHEY and CDR2 SMNVEV (reference sequence). V dropped 6 bases and J dropped 9 bases, with 12 bases sitting between them. This CDR3 is built from 12 residues. The CDR3 protein is CASRRGLSEQFF. CDR3 DNA sequence: TGTGCCAGCAGGAGAGGACTCAGTGAGCAGTTCTTC.